This T cell receptor beta chain was sequenced during a study of blood T cell repertoires in COVID-19. Across the study: Collection of acute and convalescent COVID-19 samples took place in the United States, Italy and Spain. T cells, B-cell-depleted T cells, or PBMCs supplied cDNA or gDNA.

Authors' data handling: Estimated nucleated cell counts came from reference gene primer amplification. Clones were read by immunoSEQ multiplex PCR, and TCRdb kept only the in-frame ones, dropping some. Clonal size and the V and J genes are those of that table, whereas D and trimming came from the DNA. In the table there are approximately 220,000 clones, less than 90% of which are singletons. The V end was cut by 4 bases, the J end by 2 bases, with 6 bases between. The CDR3 covers 14 residues. Germline V gene lookup returns CDR1 MGHDK and CDR2 SYGVNS. This receptor was taken from a man aged 35 to 55 with acute or convalescent COVID-19. V gene TRBV25-1 combines with J gene TRBJ1-6, with D uncertain. Sequencing was done on a sample of peripheral blood. The CDR3 is CASSGYTYNSPLHF. The CDR3 DNA sequence: TGTGCCAGCAGTGGGTACACCTATAATTCACCCCTCCACTTT. Combining the CDR3 with reference TRBV25-1 and TRBJ1-6 gives the whole variable domain EADIYQTPRYLVIGTGKKITLECSQTMGHDKMYWYQQDPGMELHLIHYSYGVNSTEKGDLSSESTVSRIRTEHFPLTLESARPSHTSQYLCASSGYTYNSPLHFGNGTRLTVT.